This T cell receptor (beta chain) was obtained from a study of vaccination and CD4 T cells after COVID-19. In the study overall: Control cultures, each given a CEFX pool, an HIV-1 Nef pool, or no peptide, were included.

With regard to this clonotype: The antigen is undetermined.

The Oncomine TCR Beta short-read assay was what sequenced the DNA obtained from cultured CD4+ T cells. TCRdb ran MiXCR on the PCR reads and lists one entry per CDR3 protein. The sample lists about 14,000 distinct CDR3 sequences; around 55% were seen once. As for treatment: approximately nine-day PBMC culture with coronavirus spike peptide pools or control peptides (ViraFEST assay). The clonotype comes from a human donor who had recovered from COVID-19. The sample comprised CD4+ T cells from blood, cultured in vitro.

In DNA, the CDR3 is TGTGCCAGCAGTTCTCTGGTGGCGTCCTACGAGCAGTACTTC. Its translation: CASSSLVASYEQYF. J is TRBJ2-7 and V is TRBV27; D ambiguous. The CDR3 extends over 14 amino acids. Trimming shortened V by 4 bases and J by 1 base, and 11 bases separated the two germline ends. Germline V lookup: CDR1 MNHEY, CDR2 SMNVEV (reference sequence).